Each of the 9 T cell receptor beta chains below was sequenced from the same sample in a study of a mutant IDH1 vaccine in newly diagnosed glioma (dated by TCRdb to the early 2020s). Receptor libraries were prepared by the immunoSEQ multiplex PCR assay. TCRdb obtained this table from immuneACCESS and retained in-frame rearrangements with V and J assigned. These tables miss some clones; where compared with another copy, unresolved V genes account for less than half of the shortfall, and the remainder is unexplained. In this sample the table shows about 60,000 clones, 84% of which occur a single time. The biggest ten clones account for less than 4.5% of the sample. Their antigen targets remain unknown. Explained via the paper, the time point label denotes: week 35, safety follow-up. Every vaccine dose consisted of 300 ug of a 20-mer mutant IDH1 peptide in Montanide, administered subcutaneously together with topical imiquimod.

This specimen consisted of PBMCs, obtained from a glioma patient whose treatment included an IDH1 peptide vaccine. The receptors shown here come from a man aged 25-40 years with glioma.

The chain joins TRBV5-4 to TRBJ2-5; D may be TRBD1 (6 bases). The CDR3 has 16 amino acids. The ends were cut back, 1 base at V and 2 bases at J, with 15 bases in the middle. Germline V gene data show CDR1 as SGHNT and CDR2 as YYREEE (reference sequence). The CDR3 is CASSLFRTGSQETQYF. The CDR3 DNA reads as TGTGCCAGCAGCTTGTTTAGAACAGGGTCGCAAGAGACCCAGTACTTC.

This chain uses TRBV18 with TRBJ2-1; 14 bases agree with TRBD2. V was pared by 3 bases and J by 8 bases, with 3 bases of the junction left unmatched. The length of the CDR3 is 15 residues. Germline V gene lookup returns CDR1 KGHSH and CDR2 LQKENI. CDR3 sequence reads: CASSPGLAGVHEQFF. CDR3 coding DNA: TGTGCCAGCTCACCGGGACTAGCGGGGGTCCATGAGCAGTTCTTC. The variable domain in full, with the rest retrieved from reference TRBV18 and TRBJ2-1, is NAGVMQNPRHLVRRRGQEARLRCSPMKGHSHVYWYRQLPEEGLKFMVYLQKENIIDESGMPKERFSAEFPKEGPSILRIQQVVRGDSAAYFCASSPGLAGVHEQFFGPGTRLTVL.

The rearrangement links TRBV19 to TRBJ1-4; a weak D match, TRBD1 (5 bases). Per germline, CDR1 LNHDA and CDR2 SQIVND (reference sequence). This CDR3 is 14 amino acids long. The V and J ends lost 6 bases and 7 bases respectively, with 15 bases between them. The CDR3 nucleotides read TGTGCCAGTAGAGGGGCACAGCAGCCTGAAAAACTGTTTTTT. Translated: CASRGAQQPEKLFF.

This clone was observed a single time. The V call is TRBV2, the J call TRBJ2-7; D might be TRBD2 (5 bases). Between the trimmed V and J ends, which lost 3 bases and 0 bases, there was a span of 15 bases. The length of the CDR3 is 16 residues. Looked up from germline, CDR1 is SNHLY and CDR2 is FYNNEI. Here the CDR3 reads CASSELFGVNSYEQYF. CDR3 nucleotide sequence: TGTGCCAGCAGTGAGCTCTTCGGGGTGAACTCCTACGAGCAGTACTTC.

V is TRBV5-4 and J is TRBJ1-6, with unresolved D. Germline V CDR1 and CDR2: SGHNT, YYREEE (reference sequence). CDR3 length equals 14 residues. Trimming removed 0 bases from V and 6 bases from J, with 7 bases in between. The CDR3 protein is CASSLEQINSPLHF. The CDR3 nucleotides are TGTGCCAGCAGCTTGGAACAGATTAATTCACCCCTCCACTTT.

This rearrangement joins TRBV6-5 to TRBJ1-2, with D maybe TRBD1 (6 bases). The CDR3 is 13 residues long. V was trimmed by 10 bases and J by 2 bases, leaving 14 bases between them. Germline CDR1 is MNHEY and CDR2 is SVGAGI. The CDR3 region has the DNA TGTGCCAACCGGGTGGGGGGCAACTATGGCTACACCTTC. Translation: CANRVGGNYGYTF.

The chain joins TRBV18 to TRBJ2-1; 7 bases agree with TRBD1. Trimming at V came to 3 bases and at J to 10 bases, leaving 6 bases not matched to a gene. Germline V gene lookup returns CDR1 KGHSH and CDR2 LQKENI. This CDR3 is 13 amino acids long. The CDR3 reads CASSPGQAGEQFF. The CDR3 region has the DNA TGTGCCAGCTCACCCGGACAGGCCGGGGAGCAGTTCTTC.

This clone has just a few counts. The chain has TRBV7-9 and TRBJ1-1; 12 positions agree with TRBD1. V was clipped by 0 bases and J by 10 bases; unmatched bases: 9. The CDR3 totals 16 residues. Looked up from germline, CDR1 is SEHNR and CDR2 is FQNEAQ (reference sequence). In nucleotides, the CDR3 is TGTGCCAGCAGCTTAGCCACCGGGACAGGGGGCTCTGGAGCTTTCTTT. Translation gives CASSLATGTGGSGAFF.

This clone was counted only a few times. The chain carries TRBV13 and TRBJ1-1; D remains ambiguous. The CDR3 extends over 13 amino acids. Trimming pared 4 bases from V and 3 bases from J, leaving 9 bases between. CDR1 is PRHDT and CDR2 is FYEKMQ in the germline V gene (reference sequence). The CDR3 reads CASSSLEDTEAFF. CDR3 bases: TGTGCCAGCAGCTCCCTCGAAGACACTGAAGCTTTCTTT.